The TCR beta chain described here comes from a study of T cell changes during pregnancy in multiple sclerosis. Deletions cut 0 bases from V and 5 bases from J, with 23 bases between. This CDR3 spans 19 amino acids. Germline CDR1 and CDR2: LNHNV and YYDKDF (reference sequence). Sequencing used immunoSEQ multiplex PCR; TCRdb keeps in-frame clones, though not all of them. Of about 79,000 clones listed, under 95% are singletons. Sequencing used CD4+ T cells from peripheral blood mononuclear cells, obtained in the second trimester of pregnancy. The rearrangement joins TRBV15 to TRBJ1-3; D gene ambiguous. The source of this sequence is a female donor with multiple sclerosis, enrolled in a pregnancy study. CDR3: CATSRDYRGMNSVRNTIYF. The CDR3, as DNA: TGTGCCACCAGCAGAGATTATCGGGGAATGAACTCGGTTCGAAACACCATATATTTT.